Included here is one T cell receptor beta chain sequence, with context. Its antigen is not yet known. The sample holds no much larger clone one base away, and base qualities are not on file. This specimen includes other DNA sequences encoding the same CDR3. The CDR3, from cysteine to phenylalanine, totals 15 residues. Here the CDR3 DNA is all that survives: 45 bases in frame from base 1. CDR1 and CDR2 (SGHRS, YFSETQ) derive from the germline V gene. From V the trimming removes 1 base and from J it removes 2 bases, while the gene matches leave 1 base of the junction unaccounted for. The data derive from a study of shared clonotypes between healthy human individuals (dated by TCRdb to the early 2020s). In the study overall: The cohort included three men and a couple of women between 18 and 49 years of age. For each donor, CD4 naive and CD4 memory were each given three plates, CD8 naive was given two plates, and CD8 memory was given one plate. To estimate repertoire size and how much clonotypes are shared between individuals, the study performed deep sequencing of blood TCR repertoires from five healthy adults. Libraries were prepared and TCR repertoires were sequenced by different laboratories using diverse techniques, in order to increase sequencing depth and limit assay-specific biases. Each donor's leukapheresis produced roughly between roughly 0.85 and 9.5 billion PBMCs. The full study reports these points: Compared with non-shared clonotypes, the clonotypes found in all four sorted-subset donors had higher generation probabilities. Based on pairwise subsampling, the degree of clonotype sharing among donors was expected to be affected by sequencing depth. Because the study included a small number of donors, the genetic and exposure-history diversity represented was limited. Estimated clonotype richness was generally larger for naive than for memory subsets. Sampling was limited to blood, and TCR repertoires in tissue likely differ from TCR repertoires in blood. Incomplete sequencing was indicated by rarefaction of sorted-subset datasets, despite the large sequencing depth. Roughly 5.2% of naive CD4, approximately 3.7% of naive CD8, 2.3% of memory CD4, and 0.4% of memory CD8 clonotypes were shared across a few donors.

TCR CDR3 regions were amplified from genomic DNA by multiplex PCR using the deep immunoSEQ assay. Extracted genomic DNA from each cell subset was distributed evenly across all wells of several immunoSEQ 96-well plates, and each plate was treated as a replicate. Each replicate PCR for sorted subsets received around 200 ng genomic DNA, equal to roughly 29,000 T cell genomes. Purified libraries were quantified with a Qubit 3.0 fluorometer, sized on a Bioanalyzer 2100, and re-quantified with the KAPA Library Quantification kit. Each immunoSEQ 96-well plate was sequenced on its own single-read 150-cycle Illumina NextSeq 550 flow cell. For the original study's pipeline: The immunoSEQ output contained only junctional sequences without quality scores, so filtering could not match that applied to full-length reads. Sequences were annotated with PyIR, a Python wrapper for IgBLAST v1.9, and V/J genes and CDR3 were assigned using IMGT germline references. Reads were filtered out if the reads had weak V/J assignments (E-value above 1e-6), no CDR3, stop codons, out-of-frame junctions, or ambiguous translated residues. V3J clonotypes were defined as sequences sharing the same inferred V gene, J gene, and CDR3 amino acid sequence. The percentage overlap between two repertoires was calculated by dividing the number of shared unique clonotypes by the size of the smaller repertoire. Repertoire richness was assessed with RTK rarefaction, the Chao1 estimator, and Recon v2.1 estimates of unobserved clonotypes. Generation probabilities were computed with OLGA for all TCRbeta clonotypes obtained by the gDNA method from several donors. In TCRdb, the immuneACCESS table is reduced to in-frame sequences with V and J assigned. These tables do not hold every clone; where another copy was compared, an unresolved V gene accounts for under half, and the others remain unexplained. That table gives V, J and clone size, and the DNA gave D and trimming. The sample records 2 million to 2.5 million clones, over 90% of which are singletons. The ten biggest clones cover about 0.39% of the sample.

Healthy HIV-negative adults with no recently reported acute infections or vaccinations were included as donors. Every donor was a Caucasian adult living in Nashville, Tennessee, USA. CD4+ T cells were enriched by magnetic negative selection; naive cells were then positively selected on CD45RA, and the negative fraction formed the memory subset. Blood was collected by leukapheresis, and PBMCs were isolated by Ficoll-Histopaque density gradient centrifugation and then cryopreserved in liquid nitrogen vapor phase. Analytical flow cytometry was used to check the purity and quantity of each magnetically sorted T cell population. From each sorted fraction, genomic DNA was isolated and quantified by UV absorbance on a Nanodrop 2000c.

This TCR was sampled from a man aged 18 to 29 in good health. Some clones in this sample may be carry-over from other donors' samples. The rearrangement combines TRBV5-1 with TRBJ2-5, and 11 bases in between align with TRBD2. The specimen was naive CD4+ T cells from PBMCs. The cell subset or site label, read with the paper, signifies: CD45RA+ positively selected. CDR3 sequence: CASSLRLAGQETQYF. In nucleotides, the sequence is TGCGCCAGCAGCTTGAGACTAGCGGGACAAGAGACCCAGTACTTC.